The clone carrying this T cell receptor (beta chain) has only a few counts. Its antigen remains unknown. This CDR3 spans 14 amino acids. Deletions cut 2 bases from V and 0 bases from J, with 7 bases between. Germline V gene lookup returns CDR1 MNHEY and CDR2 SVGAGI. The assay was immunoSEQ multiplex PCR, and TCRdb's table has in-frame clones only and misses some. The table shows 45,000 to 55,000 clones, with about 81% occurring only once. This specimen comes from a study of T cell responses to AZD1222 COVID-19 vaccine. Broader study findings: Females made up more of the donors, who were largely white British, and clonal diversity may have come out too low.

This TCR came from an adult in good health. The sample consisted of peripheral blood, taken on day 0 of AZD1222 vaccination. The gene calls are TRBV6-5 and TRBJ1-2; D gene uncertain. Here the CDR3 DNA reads TGTGCCAGCAGTTACGGATCAACTAACTATGGCTACACCTTC. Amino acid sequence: CASSYGSTNYGYTF.